The 24 T cell receptor beta chains below were found in one sample sequenced in a study of shared clonotypes between healthy human individuals. Data came from immunoSEQ multiplex PCR; TCRdb stores just in-frame clones and leaves some out. Found here are just over 2,000,000 clones, around 96% of them singletons; the top ten hold more than 0.95%. Naive CD8 cells lacked CD45RO and underwent positive selection for CCR7, leaving out terminally differentiated effector memory CD45RA+ cells. Sequencing was done on a sample of naive CD8+ T cells sorted from blood. The receptors were gathered from a man aged 18 to 29 in good health.

This clone came up a few times. The identical CDR3 is also encoded by other nucleotide sequences in the sample. The chain carries TRBV4-1 and TRBJ2-7; 9 nucleotides match TRBD1. The CDR3 consists of 14 residues. Germline V gene sequence: CDR1 MGHRA, CDR2 YSYEKL. The junction had 3 bases not matched to a gene; V was cut back by 4 bases and J by 2 bases. CDR3 DNA sequence: TGCGCCAGCAGCCCCCGGGACAGGGCCTACGAGCAGTACTTC. Translated, it gives CASSPRDRAYEQYF.

This clone was seen a single time. The chain uses TRBV5-1 and TRBJ2-7; D could derive from TRBD1 or TRBD2 (5 bases each). Trimming took 4 bases from V and 0 from J, leaving 14 bases between them. Germline lookup yields CDR1 SGHRS and CDR2 YFSETQ. This CDR3 is 15 amino acids long. The CDR3 region has the DNA TGCGCCAGCAGCACTCGGGGCGGAATCTCCTACGAGCAGTACTTC. Its protein is CASSTRGGISYEQYF.

CDR3 in amino acids: CASSHTLAVDGETQYF. CDR3 DNA sequence: TGTGCCAGCAGCCATACCCTAGCGGTCGATGGGGAGACCCAGTACTTC. The chain couples TRBV4-2 to TRBJ2-5, with 7 positions matching TRBD2. The CDR3 consists of 16 residues. The junction had 12 bases not matched to a gene; V was cut back by 3 bases and J by 5 bases. CDR1 is LGHNA, CDR2 YNFKEQ, per germline.

The V and J genes are TRBV7-3 and TRBJ1-4; D call uncertain. The ends were cut back, 3 bases at V and 8 bases at J, with 10 bases in the middle. Per the germline V gene, CDR1 is SGHTA and CDR2 is FQGTGA. The CDR3 extends over 13 amino acids. CDR3 in DNA: TGTGCCAGCAGCTTGGACGTAGGGGAAAAACTGTTTTTT. It encodes CASSLDVGEKLFF.

The chain recombines TRBV7-9 with TRBJ2-2; 9 nucleotides line up with TRBD1. The CDR3 spans 14 residues. V lost 8 bases and J lost 3; bases outside the gene matches: 4. Germline V lookup: CDR1 SEHNR, CDR2 FQNEAQ (reference sequence). In DNA, the CDR3 is TGTGCCAGCGAGAGGACAGGGGACACCGGGGAGCTGTTTTTT. This codes for CASERTGDTGELFF.

This clone appeared a few times. The chain is built from TRBV19 and TRBJ2-7, with 8 bases fitting TRBD2. The V gene end was trimmed by 1 base and the J gene end by 6 bases; junction bases not matched to a gene: 2. Germline V CDR1 and CDR2: LNHDA, SQIVND (reference sequence). CDR3 length: 13 residues. For the CDR3, the DNA is TGTGCCAGTAGTATAGTCACTAGCGGCGAGCAGTACTTC. Amino acids: CASSIVTSGEQYF. The complete variable domain, with remaining parts taken from reference TRBV19 and TRBJ2-7, reads DGGITQSPKYLFRKEGQNVTLSCEQNLNHDAMYWYRQDPGQGLRLIYYSQIVNDFQKGDIAEGYSVSREKKESFPLTVTSAQKNPTAFYLCASSIVTSGEQYFGPGTRLTVT.

V is TRBV5-6 and J is TRBJ2-7; D may match TRBD1 or TRBD2 (6 bases each). This CDR3 region has 16 residues. V gave up 4 bases and J gave up 0 bases, with 17 bases separating them. Germline V gene data show CDR1 as SGHDT and CDR2 as YYEEEE. For the CDR3, the DNA is TGTGCCAGCAGCATTACCGGGGGCTTGAGCTCCTACGAGCAGTACTTC. It specifies CASSITGGLSSYEQYF.

The table lists this clone with a count of one. The chain joins TRBV6-5 to TRBJ1-6; 8 bases map to TRBD1. The CDR3 loop spans 14 amino acids. J gave up 10 bases and V 4 bases, and 6 bases lay outside the gene matches. The germline CDR1 and CDR2 sequences are MNHEY and SVGAGI. In DNA form, the CDR3 reads TGTGCCAGCAGTTTCGGACAGGGTGGGTCACCCCTCCACTTT. This encodes CASSFGQGGSPLHF.

The chain joins TRBV10-3 to TRBJ1-5; D is undetermined. CDR1 and CDR2 (germline): ENHRY, SYGVKD. CDR3 size: 15 residues. Deletions cut 5 bases from V and 5 bases from J, with 16 bases between. The CDR3: CAISPGLGLDQPQHF. CDR3 coding DNA: TGTGCCATCAGTCCTGGGTTAGGACTGGATCAGCCCCAGCATTTT.

The chain couples TRBV6-6 to TRBJ2-7, with a weak D call TRBD1 (5 bases). The CDR3 has 13 residues. The V gene's germline CDR1 is MNHNY and CDR2 SVGAGI (reference sequence). V dropped 4 bases and J dropped 6 bases, with 13 bases sitting between them. Here the CDR3 DNA reads TGTGCCAGCAGTTTCCCCGTAGGGGTCGAGCAGTACTTC. Its translation: CASSFPVGVEQYF.

This chain links TRBV27 with TRBJ2-5, with 13 bases aligning to TRBD2. Germline V gene lookup returns CDR1 MNHEY and CDR2 SMNVEV (reference sequence). With 2 bases clipped from V and 14 bases from J, the junction kept 11 bases outside the gene matches. The CDR3 consists of 15 residues. The CDR3 DNA reads TGTGCCAGCAGTTTAGACGGGACTAGCGGGGCGGCTCCATACTTC. Translating it yields CASSLDGTSGAAPYF.

The CDR3 spells CAWSDMAAEAFF. DNA for the CDR3: TGTGCCTGGAGCGATATGGCCGCCGAAGCTTTCTTT. The chain recombines TRBV30 with TRBJ1-1; D gene uncertain. The CDR3 contains 12 residues. CDR1 is GTSNPN and CDR2 is SVGIG in the germline V gene (reference sequence). V lost 3 bases and J lost 8, with 13 bases in between. The whole variable domain, remainder taken from reference TRBV30 and TRBJ1-1, is SQTIHQWPATLVQPVGSPLSLECTVEGTSNPNLYWYRQAAGRGLQLLFYSVGIGQISSEVPQNLSASRPQDRQFILSSKKLLLSDSGFYLCAWSDMAAEAFFGQGTRLTVV.

In this sample, this clone turned up once. The V gene is TRBV4-1, the J gene TRBJ2-7; the match to TRBD2 covers 11 bases. The CDR3 has 15 amino acids. With 4 bases clipped from V and 1 base from J, the junction kept 3 bases outside the gene matches. From germline, CDR1 is MGHRA and CDR2 YSYEKL. CDR3 amino acids: CASSPVAGGSYEQYF. Written as DNA, the CDR3 is TGCGCCAGCAGCCCCGTAGCGGGAGGGTCCTACGAGCAGTACTTC.

V and J are TRBV27 and TRBJ1-1, with D possibly TRBD1 on 6 matching bases. The germline V and J ends were trimmed by 2 bases and 1 base, with 11 bases remaining between them. Germline V gives CDR1 MNHEY, CDR2 SMNVEV (reference sequence). This CDR3 is built from 15 residues. The CDR3 loop is CASSLVPGANTEAFF. For the CDR3, the DNA is TGTGCCAGCAGTTTAGTCCCAGGGGCGAACACTGAAGCTTTCTTT.

Remarks on this clone: The same CDR3 arises from other DNA sequences in this sample as well. The chain has TRBV28 and TRBJ2-7; D gene ambiguous. The CDR3 has 11 amino acids. Trimming shortened V by 4 bases and J by 3 bases, and 4 bases separated the two germline ends. Germline CDR1 reads MDHEN; CDR2 reads SYDVKM. Written as DNA, the CDR3 is TGTGCCAGCAGTTCAAACTACGAGCAGTACTTC. It translates to CASSSNYEQYF.

The gene calls are TRBV5-6 and TRBJ2-5; D gene ambiguous. The last part of the DNA fits TRBJ2-7 better; the J call may be wrong. CDR3 length: 12 residues. CDR1 is SGHDT, CDR2 YYEEEE, per germline. In DNA, the CDR3 is TGTGCCAGCAGCTCCTTCCTGAACGAGCAGTACTTC. Amino acid sequence: CASSSFLNEQYF.

The J gene is TRBJ2-3, the V gene TRBV28, with TRBD2 identical over 9 bases. This CDR3 spans 17 amino acids. Germline loops: CDR1 MDHEN, CDR2 SYDVKM. Unmatched junction bases numbered 15, after V lost 2 bases and J lost 9 bases. In DNA form, the CDR3 reads TGTGCCAGCAGTTTAGGAGAAATCCGCGGGGGGGGTTCGACGCAGTATTTT. This translates into CASSLGEIRGGGSTQYF.

DNA of the CDR3: TGTGCCAGCAGTTATAGACAGGGGTGGGAGCAGTACTTC. Protein sequence: CASSYRQGWEQYF. V is TRBV27 and J is TRBJ2-7; 8 bases are shared with TRBD1. The length of the CDR3 is 13 residues. Unmatched junction bases numbered 6, after V lost 4 bases and J lost 7 bases. Germline CDR1 is MNHEY and CDR2 is SMNVEV (reference sequence).

CDR3 DNA: TGCGCCAGCAGCCAAGACCGGACGTACACTACCTATGGCTACACCTTC. The encoded protein is CASSQDRTYTTYGYTF. The chain is built from TRBV4-3 and TRBJ1-2; D unclear. The CDR3 is 16 residues long. The V and J ends lost 0 bases and 4 bases respectively, with 15 bases between them. Germline CDR1 and CDR2: LGHNA and YSLEER.

The chain employs TRBV27 and TRBJ1-2; TRBD1 aligns across 8 bases. The length of the CDR3 is 15 residues. The ends lost 5 bases at V and 4 bases at J; junction bases unmatched: 9. The V gene's germline CDR1 is MNHEY and CDR2 SMNVEV (reference sequence). The CDR3 sequence: CASSGTGTGGYGYTF. The DNA for the CDR3 is TGTGCCAGCAGTGGAACAGGGACAGGTGGCTATGGCTACACCTTC.

Remarks on this clone: The identical CDR3 is also encoded by other nucleotide sequences in the sample. This chain links TRBV27 with TRBJ1-1; D is perhaps TRBD1 (6 bases). Germline V gene lookup returns CDR1 MNHEY and CDR2 SMNVEV (reference sequence). There are 13 residues in the CDR3. V shed 4 bases and J shed 5 bases, with 11 bases lying between them. CDR3 in amino acids: CASSWGRGTEAFF. DNA of the CDR3: TGTGCCAGCAGTTGGGGGCGGGGGACTGAAGCTTTCTTT.

Only one count was recorded for this clone. This sample includes further DNA sequences coding for the same CDR3. The genes are TRBV25-1 and TRBJ2-3; the D is unclear. Looked up from germline, CDR1 is MGHDK and CDR2 is SYGVNS. The CDR3 totals 10 residues. Trimming cost V 7 bases and J 4 bases, with 3 bases left between them. CDR3: CASIADTQYF. The CDR3 DNA sequence: TGTGCCAGCATTGCAGATACGCAGTATTTT. The variable domain in full, completed from reference TRBV25-1 and TRBJ2-3, reads EADIYQTPRYLVIGTGKKITLECSQTMGHDKMYWYQQDPGMELHLIHYSYGVNSTEKGDLSSESTVSRIRTEHFPLTLESARPSHTSQYLCASIADTQYFGPGTRLTVL.

The rearrangement links TRBV25-1 to TRBJ1-2, with D possibly TRBD1 on 6 matching bases. Germline CDR1 and CDR2: MGHDK and SYGVNS. The CDR3 covers 15 residues. Trimming took 4 bases from V and 7 from J, leaving 19 bases between them. The CDR3 DNA reads as TGTGCCAGCAGTGCCCCTGATCAGGGGCTGAGTGGCTACACCTTC. It translates to CASSAPDQGLSGYTF.

The rearrangement uses TRBV11-1 and TRBJ2-1; the D is unclear. CDR1 is SGHAT, CDR2 FQDESV, per germline (reference sequence). CDR3 length: 12 amino acids. Trimming left V 3 bases short and J 8 bases short, with 8 bases between. The CDR3 is CASSFGGDEQFF. The CDR3 DNA reads TGTGCCAGCAGCTTCGGTGGCGATGAGCAGTTCTTC.